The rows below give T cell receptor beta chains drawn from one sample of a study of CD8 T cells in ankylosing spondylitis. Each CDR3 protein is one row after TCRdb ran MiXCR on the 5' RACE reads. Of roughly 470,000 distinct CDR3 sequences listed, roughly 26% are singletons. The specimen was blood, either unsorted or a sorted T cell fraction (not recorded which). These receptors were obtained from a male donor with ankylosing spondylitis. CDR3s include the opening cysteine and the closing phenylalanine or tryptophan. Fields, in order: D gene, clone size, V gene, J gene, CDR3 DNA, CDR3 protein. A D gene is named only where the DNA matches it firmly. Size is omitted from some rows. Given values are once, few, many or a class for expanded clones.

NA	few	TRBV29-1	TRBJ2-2	TGCAGCTCTGAAATAGCAAGCACCGGGGAGCTGTTTTTT	CSSEIASTGELFF
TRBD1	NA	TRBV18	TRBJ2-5	TGTGCCAGCTCACCCCGGGACAGGACTAAGGAGACCCAGTACTTC	CASSPRDRTKETQYF
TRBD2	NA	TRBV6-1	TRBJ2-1	TGTGCCAGCAGCAAGGGGACTAGCGGGAGGGAAGAGCAGTTCTTC	CASSKGTSGREEQFF
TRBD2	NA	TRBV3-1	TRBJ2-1	TGTGCCAGCAGCCAAACTAGCGTGGAGCAGTTCTTC	CASSQTSVEQFF
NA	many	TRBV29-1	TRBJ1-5	TGCAGCGTGGGTTATAGCAATCAGCCCCAGCATTTT	CSVGYSNQPQHF
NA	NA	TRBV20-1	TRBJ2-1	TGCAGTGACATGGGCGCGGGAAGCTCCTACAATGAGCAGTTCTTC	CSDMGAGSSYNEQFF
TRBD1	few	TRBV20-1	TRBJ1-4	TGCAGTGCTGAGACAGGGGCGAGTGAAAAACTGTTTTTT	CSAETGASEKLFF
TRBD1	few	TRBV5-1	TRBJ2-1	TGCGCCAGCCACAGGGGGCTAAGGTCCTACAATGAGCAGTTCTTC	CASHRGLRSYNEQFF
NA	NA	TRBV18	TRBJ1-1	TGTGCCAGCTCACCAGGGGAGGCGGCCGAAGCTTTCTTT	CASSPGEAAEAFF
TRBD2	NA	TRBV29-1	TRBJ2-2	TGCAGCGTTGAAGGAGTAGTAGCGGGCGACACCGGGGAGCTGTTTTTT	CSVEGVVAGDTGELFF
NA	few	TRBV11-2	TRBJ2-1	TGTGCCAGCAGCCGAGGGCCGATGGGTGGGACAAATGAGCAGTTCTTC	CASSRGPMGGTNEQFF
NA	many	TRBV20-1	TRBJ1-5	TGCAGTGCTAGTGACCCTAATCAGCCCCAGCATTTT	CSASDPNQPQHF
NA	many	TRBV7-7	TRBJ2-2	TGTGCCAGCACCCCCTCGACGAACACCGGGGAGCTGTTTTTT	CASTPSTNTGELFF
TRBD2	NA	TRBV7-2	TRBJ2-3	TGTGCCAGCAGCTCCCGGGGCGGGAGAGGCACAGATACGCAGTATTTT	CASSSRGGRGTDTQYF